A single sample is the source of the 24 T cell receptor beta chains below, sequenced in a study of blood T cells in healthy people across ages. A second PCR, run for roughly 7 to 11 cycles, used a sample-barcoded 5' primer plus a J-beta primer mix. MiXCR, applied by TCRdb to the 5' RACE reads, yields one record per CDR3 protein. The data hold roughly 700,000 distinct CDR3 sequences, with about 32% observed a single time. Sample: blood. The receptor set was obtained from a woman at least 80 years old in good health.

The sample holds one count of this clonotype. The rearrangement links TRBV7-2 to TRBJ2-3, with D perhaps assigned TRBD1 or TRBD2 (5 bases each). Between the trimmed V and J ends, which lost 1 base and 7 bases, there was a span of 12 bases. The CDR3 contains 14 residues. Per germline, CDR1 SGHTA and CDR2 FQGNSA. The CDR3 sequence: CASSLVRDPNTQYF. The CDR3 coding sequence is TGTGCCAGCAGCTTAGTCCGGGACCCTAATACGCAGTATTTT.

This clonotype was observed at least ten times. The chain joins TRBV4-2 to TRBJ1-2, with 7 nucleotides matching TRBD1. The junction had 7 bases not matched to a gene; V was cut back by 2 bases and J by 4 bases. Germline CDR1 is LGHNA and CDR2 is YNFKEQ. The CDR3 consists of 15 residues. The chain's CDR3 is CASSQTGTVFYGYTF. CDR3 nucleotides: TGTGCCAGCAGCCAAACCGGGACAGTTTTCTATGGCTACACCTTC.

This clonotype was detected many times. The V call is TRBV20-1, the J call TRBJ2-3; 9 nucleotides agree with TRBD2. The CDR3 spans 16 residues. Unmatched junction bases numbered 8, after V lost 3 bases and J lost 1 base. Per germline, CDR1 DFQATT and CDR2 SNEGSKA (reference sequence). The CDR3 here is CSASPGASGGTDTQYF. CDR3 sequence (DNA): TGCAGTGCTAGCCCTGGGGCTAGCGGGGGCACAGATACGCAGTATTTT.

This clonotype was picked up many times. The chain carries TRBV4-2 and TRBJ2-7, with 10 bases lining up with TRBD2. CDR1 LGHNA and CDR2 YNFKEQ come from the germline V gene. The CDR3 loop spans 17 amino acids. Trimming took 3 bases from V and 5 from J; bases not matched to a gene: 13. The CDR3 coding sequence is TGTGCCAGCAGCCAGGGGGCGGGAAGCGGGGGGGCCAACGAGCAGTACTTC. Translated, it gives CASSQGAGSGGANEQYF.

A word on this clonotype: The junction and the germline gene differ at one end; a read error may be behind it. This sequence joins TRBV6-5 and TRBJ1-1; maybe TRBD1 (5 bases). Germline V gene sequence: CDR1 MNHEY, CDR2 SVGAGI. There are 13 residues in the CDR3. CDR3 protein: CTSSRGSGTEAFF. For the CDR3, the DNA is TGTACCAGCAGTAGGGGCTCAGGGACTGAAGCTTTCTTT.

The chain joins TRBV7-3 to TRBJ2-7; unclear D gene. The CDR3 spans 14 residues. V dropped 5 bases and J dropped 7 bases, with 18 bases sitting between them. Germline V gene lookup returns CDR1 SGHTA and CDR2 FQGTGA. The DNA for the CDR3 is TGTGCCAGCAGCCAGGAGTCCGCTTCTATAGAGCAGTACTTC. The encoded protein is CASSQESASIEQYF.

The sample holds a few counts of this clonotype. The chain employs TRBV7-2 and TRBJ2-7, with 7 nucleotides matching TRBD1. V trimming: 3 bases; J trimming: 2 bases; junction bases outside the gene matches: 13. The CDR3 is made up of 17 amino acids. The germline CDR1 and CDR2 sequences are SGHTA and FQGNSA. The CDR3 DNA reads TGTGCCAGCAGCTTCCACCTCGTAAGGACAGGCGCCTACGAGCAGTACTTC. Protein: CASSFHLVRTGAYEQYF.

The genes are TRBV27 and TRBJ2-5; TRBD1 agrees at 8 bases. Near its end, the DNA agrees better with TRBJ2-7, so the J call may be wrong. The CDR3 is made up of 16 amino acids. Germline V lookup: CDR1 MNHEY, CDR2 SMNVEV (reference sequence). For the CDR3, the DNA is TGTGCCAGCAGTTTATCCCCGACAGGGGCGAAGGCCGAGCAGTACTTC. It specifies CASSLSPTGAKAEQYF.

This clonotype was recorded at least ten times. The J gene is TRBJ2-3, the V gene TRBV9; TRBD2 aligns across 9 bases. The CDR3 loop spans 16 amino acids. CDR1 is SGDLS and CDR2 is YYNGEE in the germline V gene. V lost 4 bases to trimming and J lost 1 base; unmatched junction nucleotides: 7. CDR3 sequence reads: CASSLVAGDRTDTQYF. The CDR3 bases are TGTGCCAGCAGCTTAGTAGCGGGGGACCGCACAGATACGCAGTATTTT.

This clonotype occurred many times. The V call is TRBV5-1, the J call TRBJ2-6, with 7 bases fitting TRBD2. Germline V gives CDR1 SGHRS, CDR2 YFSETQ. The junction had 7 bases not matched to a gene; V was cut back by 4 bases and J by 0 bases. The CDR3 contains 17 residues. The CDR3 nucleotides are TGCGCCAGCAGCCTAGGGACTATTAGCTCTGGGGCCAACGTCCTGACTTTC. Amino acids: CASSLGTISSGANVLTF. Using reference TRBV5-1 and TRBJ2-6 for the parts outside the CDR3, the full variable domain is KAGVTQTPRYLIKTRGQQVTLSCSPISGHRSVSWYQQTPGQGLQFLFEYFSETQRNKGNFPGRFSGRQFSNSRSEMNVSTLELGDSALYLCASSLGTISSGANVLTFGAGSRLTVL.

The rearrangement links TRBV30 to TRBJ1-1, with unresolved D. The germline V gene encodes CDR1 GTSNPN and CDR2 SVGIG (reference sequence). V lost 0 bases and J 9 bases, leaving 17 bases between the germline ends. The CDR3 loop spans 14 amino acids. The CDR3 loop reads CAWSVQYGSRKAFF. The CDR3 region has the DNA TGTGCCTGGAGTGTACAGTACGGATCGAGGAAAGCTTTCTTT.

This clonotype was counted only a few times. CDR3 in DNA: TGTGCCTGGAGTGTAGGGTCGAAGACCCAGTACTTC. It yields the protein CAWSVGSKTQYF. This sequence joins TRBV30 and TRBJ2-7; no firm D call. The J call is in doubt because the DNA end fits TRBJ2-5 better. The CDR3 extends over 12 amino acids. CDR1 is GTSNPN and CDR2 is SVGIG in the germline V gene (reference sequence).

This clonotype was seen repeatedly, ten times or more. This sequence joins TRBV6-6 and TRBJ1-5; D uncertain. The V gene's germline CDR1 is MNHNY and CDR2 SVGAGI (reference sequence). This CDR3 is 13 amino acids long. Trimming took off 6 bases at V and 3 bases at J, with 9 bases between the two ends. The CDR3 spells CASRSWPNQPQHF. The CDR3 DNA is TGTGCCAGCAGGTCGTGGCCCAATCAGCCCCAGCATTTT.

This clonotype showed up many times. The rearrangement joins TRBV7-2 to TRBJ2-5; unclear D gene. CDR1 is SGHTA, CDR2 FQGNSA, per germline. Trimming pared 4 bases from V and 5 bases from J, leaving 8 bases between. The CDR3 length is 12 residues. CDR3 bases: TGTGCCAGCAGCTCCTCTAAGGAGACCCAGTACTTC. Encoded protein: CASSSSKETQYF.

This clonotype was observed at least ten times. V and J are TRBV15 and TRBJ2-3, with TRBD1 matching 8 bases. Germline CDR1 is LNHNV and CDR2 is YYDKDF (reference sequence). The CDR3 consists of 15 residues. With V trimmed by 1 base and J by 3 bases, 3 bases remained unmatched. CDR3 DNA: TGTGCCACCAGCAGAGGCGGACAGGGAACAGATACGCAGTATTTT. It translates to CATSRGGQGTDTQYF.

This clonotype was counted at least ten times. The chain employs TRBV2 and TRBJ2-4; D remains unclear. The CDR3 runs to 12 residues. Germline CDR1 SNHLY, CDR2 FYNNEI. Between the trimmed V and J ends, which lost 6 bases and 9 bases, there was a span of 12 bases. The CDR3 nucleotides are TGTGCCAGCAGCCTGAAACCCCGCATTCAGTACTTC. Residues: CASSLKPRIQYF. Based on the CDR3 plus reference TRBV2 and TRBJ2-4, the full variable domain is EPEVTQTPSHQVTQMGQEVILRCVPISNHLYFYWYRQILGQKVEFLVSFYNNEISEKSEIFDDQFSVERPDGSNFTLKIRSTKLEDSAMYFCASSLKPRIQYFGAGTRLSVL.

In the case of this clonotype: Likely a read error: the CDR3 ends without its conserved phenylalanine or tryptophan. The chain joins TRBV20-1 to TRBJ2-3; 10 bases agree with TRBD2. The germline V gene encodes CDR1 DFQATT and CDR2 SNEGSKA (reference sequence). J lost 9 bases, V lost 5 bases, and 14 bases had no gene match. The length of the CDR3 is 15 residues. The CDR3 coding sequence is TGCAGTGCTCCGGGACTAGCGATTAGTGGTGAAACGCAGTATTGT. Its translation: CSAPGLAISGETQYC.

This rearrangement joins TRBV6-5 to TRBJ2-7; TRBD1 aligns across 12 bases. This CDR3 has 17 residues. Germline values: CDR1 MNHEY, CDR2 SVGAGI. J gave up 3 bases and V 2 bases, and 8 bases lay outside the gene matches. CDR3 coding DNA: TGTGCCAGCAGTTACACAGGGACAGGGGGCGGTTTCTACGAGCAGTACTTC. Encoded protein: CASSYTGTGGGFYEQYF.

This clonotype was seen a single time. A much larger clone lies a single base off, so this may be a read error. The chain carries TRBV19 and TRBJ2-5; TRBD2 is a possible D gene (7 bases). The length of the CDR3 is 15 residues. Germline V gene data show CDR1 as LNHDA and CDR2 as SQIVND (reference sequence). V gave up 3 bases and J gave up 11 bases, with 22 bases separating them. The CDR3 reads CASSIRGGRNNEQYF. The CDR3 region has the DNA TGTGCCAGTAGTATCCGCGGGGGCCGCAACAATGAGCAGTACTTC.

This clonotype has just a few counts. This chain joins TRBV6-1 and TRBJ1-6; perhaps TRBD1 as D (6 bases). V lost 6 bases and J lost 7, with 16 bases in between. The CDR3 covers 15 residues. Germline CDR1 MNHNS, CDR2 SASEGT. The CDR3 spells CASRGTGLENSPLHF. CDR3 nucleotides: TGTGCCAGCAGGGGAACAGGGCTTGAAAATTCACCCCTCCACTTT.

This clonotype was detected only a few times. This may be a read error: a much more frequent sequence differs by one nucleotide. The gene calls are TRBV6-5 and TRBJ1-6, with 8 bases aligning to TRBD1. Germline CDR1 MNHEY, CDR2 SVGAGI. CDR3 length: 14 amino acids. CDR3 loop: CAGRLTGDNSPLHF. The CDR3 nucleotides are TGTGCCGGCAGATTGACAGGGGATAATTCACCCCTCCACTTT.

This clonotype was seen ten or more times. The rearrangement joins TRBV24-1 to TRBJ2-1; the D gene is possibly TRBD2 (6 bases). Looked up from germline, CDR1 is KGHDR and CDR2 is SFDVKD. The CDR3 has 16 residues. V gave up 3 bases and J gave up 7 bases, with 18 bases separating them. This CDR3 is CATSDDSGLGRNEQFF. DNA of the CDR3: TGTGCCACCAGTGATGACTCGGGACTCGGTCGGAATGAGCAGTTCTTC.

The chain employs TRBV6-6 and TRBJ2-5; no reliable D call. The V gene's germline CDR1 is MNHNY and CDR2 SVGAGI (reference sequence). The germline V and J ends were trimmed by 6 bases and 0 bases, with 8 bases remaining between them. CDR3 length: 13 residues. This CDR3 reads CASRAPYQETQYF. In DNA form, the CDR3 reads TGTGCCAGCAGGGCGCCGTACCAAGAGACCCAGTACTTC.

The sample holds many counts of this clonotype. The rearrangement uses TRBV7-2 and TRBJ2-3, with 12 bases matching TRBD2. V gave up 3 bases and J gave up 0 bases; unmatched junction bases: 4. The CDR3 loop spans 17 amino acids. Germline CDR1 SGHTA, CDR2 FQGNSA. The CDR3 DNA follows: TGTGCCAGCAGCTTGACTAGCGGGGGAGTTAGCACAGATACGCAGTATTTT. Protein product: CASSLTSGGVSTDTQYF.